A single sample gave rise to the 27 T cell receptor beta chains below, sequenced in a study of response to subunit inactivated influenza vaccine. TCRdb reprocessed the RT-PCR reads via MiXCR and lists one record per CDR3 protein. Among roughly 460,000 distinct CDR3 sequences listed, approximately 10% were seen once. The source material was PBMCs from blood, sampled 45 days after vaccination. All receptors come from a man aged 50 to 60 who received an inactivated influenza vaccine.

This clonotype was seen a handful of times. The chain has TRBV12-3 or TRBV12-4 and TRBJ2-1; 9 nucleotides line up with TRBD2. With 5 bases clipped from V and 6 bases from J, the junction kept 8 bases outside the gene matches. This CDR3 comprises 15 residues. The CDR3 protein is CASSLSGSGFNEQFF. CDR3 sequence (DNA): TGTGCCAGCAGTCTTAGCGGGAGTGGCTTCAATGAGCAGTTCTTC.

This clonotype has more than one count but fewer than ten. The gene calls are TRBV7-2 and TRBJ2-7, with D perhaps matching TRBD2 (6 bases). Germline lookup yields CDR1 SGHTA and CDR2 FQGNSA. Between the trimmed V and J ends, which lost 4 bases and 3 bases, there was a span of 16 bases. The CDR3 has 15 residues. CDR3: CASSSSGLGNYEQYF. DNA of the CDR3: TGTGCCAGCAGCTCCTCGGGACTGGGGAACTACGAGCAGTACTTC.

The rearrangement links TRBV2 to TRBJ1-5; D is possibly TRBD1 (6 bases). Germline V lookup: CDR1 SNHLY, CDR2 FYNNEI. Trimming took off 3 bases at V and 3 bases at J, with 9 bases between the two ends. The CDR3 contains 14 residues. The CDR3 DNA is TGTGCCAGCAGTGATAGGACAGCCAATCAGCCCCAGCATTTT. It is translated as CASSDRTANQPQHF. The full variable domain, completed using reference TRBV2 and TRBJ1-5, is EPEVTQTPSHQVTQMGQEVILRCVPISNHLYFYWYRQILGQKVEFLVSFYNNEISEKSEIFDDQFSVERPDGSNFTLKIRSTKLEDSAMYFCASSDRTANQPQHFGDGTRLSIL.

This clonotype was observed a few times. The rearrangement uses TRBV29-1 and TRBJ2-1; D call uncertain. CDR1 and CDR2 from the germline V gene are SQVTM and ANQGSEA. The V end was cut by 6 bases, the J end by 0 bases, with 12 bases between. The CDR3 sequence is 14 residues long. The CDR3 coding sequence is TGCAGCGTAGATTTAAGACGCTCCTACAATGAGCAGTTCTTC. It is translated as CSVDLRRSYNEQFF.

This clonotype has only a few counts. The chain recombines TRBV5-5 with TRBJ2-2; no reliable D call. The ends were cut back, 4 bases at V and 12 bases at J, with 19 bases in the middle. The CDR3 has 14 amino acids. Germline assignment: CDR1 SGHKS and CDR2 YYEKEE (reference sequence). CDR3 sequence reads: CASSAAGPGVQLFF. DNA of the CDR3: TGTGCCAGCAGCGCCGCCGGGCCCGGAGTCCAGCTGTTTTTT.

This clonotype was found a few times. This CDR3 reads CASSPTWGQNYGYTF. The CDR3 DNA sequence: TGTGCCAGCAGCCCCACATGGGGGCAGAACTATGGCTACACCTTC. The chain joins TRBV5-6 to TRBJ1-2; TRBD1 might be the D (6 bases). Trimming pared 4 bases from V and 2 bases from J, leaving 15 bases between. Germline V gene lookup returns CDR1 SGHDT and CDR2 YYEEEE. This CDR3 has 15 amino acids.

This clonotype was seen a handful of times. The V and J genes are TRBV6-5 and TRBJ1-3; D is undetermined. CDR3 length equals 14 residues. The germline gives CDR1 MNHEY, CDR2 SVGAGI. With 0 bases removed from V and 4 bases from J, the gap between germline ends came to 7 bases. The CDR3 coding sequence is TGTGCCAGCAGTTACTCGGGTTTAGGAAACACCATATATTTT. Translating gives CASSYSGLGNTIYF.

This clonotype was counted many times. The chain employs TRBV29-1 and TRBJ2-2; D gene uncertain. Germline loops: CDR1 SQVTM, CDR2 ANQGSEA. The V gene lost 3 bases and the J gene lost 4 bases, with 18 bases spanning the gap. This CDR3 is 16 amino acids long. For the CDR3, the DNA is TGCAGCGTTGAGGCTGGGTCGCGTAGTCTCACCGGGGAGCTGTTTTTT. Encoded protein: CSVEAGSRSLTGELFF.

The rearrangement joins TRBV12-3 or TRBV12-4 to TRBJ2-1; TRBD1 agrees at 7 bases. The CDR3 contains 12 residues. Trimming at V came to 5 bases and at J to 7 bases, leaving 2 bases not matched to a gene. The CDR3 nucleotides read TGTGCCAGCAGTACAGGGGAAAATGAGCAGTTCTTC. Protein: CASSTGENEQFF.

V and J are TRBV12-3 or TRBV12-4 and TRBJ1-6; TRBD1 agrees at 11 bases. With V trimmed by 6 bases and J by 8 bases, 3 bases remained unmatched. The CDR3 has 14 residues. The CDR3 reads CASSRTGGHSPLHF. The DNA of the CDR3 is TGTGCCAGCAGCCGGACAGGGGGCCATTCACCCCTCCACTTT.

This clonotype was seen only a few times. The chain uses TRBV14 and TRBJ1-1; D is undetermined. The germline V and J ends were trimmed by 1 base and 7 bases, with 7 bases remaining between them. The germline gives CDR1 SGHDN, CDR2 FVKESK. The CDR3 covers 12 residues. CDR3 sequence reads: CASSQVRGEAFF. The CDR3 DNA is TGTGCCAGCAGCCAAGTCAGAGGTGAAGCTTTCTTT.

This chain connects TRBV7-2 to TRBJ1-2; D is possibly TRBD1 (5 bases). CDR1 and CDR2 (germline): SGHTA, FQGNSA. This CDR3 region has 15 residues. Deletions cut 0 bases from V and 4 bases from J, with 12 bases between. The CDR3 nucleotides read TGTGCCAGCAGCTTAGCGCTAGGGGTAACCTATGGCTACACCTTC. Amino acid sequence: CASSLALGVTYGYTF.

Ten or more counts support this clonotype. The chain links TRBV29-1 to TRBJ2-5, with D possibly TRBD2 on 7 matching bases. The CDR3 length is 14 residues. V lost 7 bases and J lost 4, with 19 bases in between. Germline V gene lookup returns CDR1 SQVTM and CDR2 ANQGSEA. The CDR3 sequence is CSARPGGAGETQYF. CDR3 nucleotides: TGCAGCGCCCGACCTGGGGGGGCTGGAGAGACCCAGTACTTC.

This rearrangement joins TRBV4-2 to TRBJ2-7; D tentatively reads TRBD1 or TRBD2 (5 bases each). Germline lookup yields CDR1 LGHNA and CDR2 YNFKEQ. CDR3 length: 16 residues. V lost 1 base and J lost 6, with 19 bases in between. The CDR3 region is CASSQARGPGFGEQYF. CDR3 sequence (DNA): TGTGCCAGCAGCCAAGCCCGGGGCCCTGGTTTTGGCGAGCAGTACTTC.

The chain combines TRBV6-5 with TRBJ2-7; perhaps TRBD2 as D (5 bases). CDR1 is MNHEY, CDR2 SVGAGI, per germline. V was pared by 4 bases and J by 2 bases, with 12 bases between. There are 14 residues in the CDR3. The CDR3 loop reads CASSSAAGTYEQYF. The CDR3 DNA reads as TGTGCCAGCAGTTCAGCCGCGGGTACCTACGAGCAGTACTTC.

This clonotype was observed a handful of times. The V and J genes are TRBV6-5 and TRBJ1-6; D uncertain. Trimming took off 3 bases at V and 7 bases at J, with 4 bases between the two ends. CDR1 MNHEY and CDR2 SVGAGI come from the germline V gene. This CDR3 has 12 amino acids. CDR3: CASSYANSPLHF. CDR3 coding DNA: TGTGCCAGCAGTTATGCGAATTCACCCCTCCACTTT.

The chain employs TRBV4-3 and TRBJ2-2; D tentatively reads TRBD1 or TRBD2 (5 bases each). Germline CDR1 LGHNA, CDR2 YSLEER. V was clipped by 0 bases and J by 4 bases, with 9 bases between them. This CDR3 region has 15 residues. In DNA, the CDR3 is TGCGCCAGCAGCCAAGATTCCGGGGCCACCGGGGAGCTGTTTTTT. Amino acid sequence: CASSQDSGATGELFF.

This clonotype was seen many times. The rearrangement uses TRBV4-3 and TRBJ2-3; the D is unclear. CDR1 and CDR2 from the germline V gene are LGHNA and YSLEER. The CDR3 loop spans 14 amino acids. V lost 0 bases to trimming and J lost 3 bases, with 7 bases between them. Here the CDR3 reads CASSQDARTDTQYF. DNA for the CDR3: TGCGCCAGCAGCCAAGACGCGAGGACAGATACGCAGTATTTT.

The V gene is TRBV7-6, the J gene TRBJ1-5; 7 nucleotides align to TRBD1. Germline trimming cut 1 base from V and 5 bases from J; bases unmatched to any gene: 2. The CDR3 covers 14 residues. Germline V gene lookup returns CDR1 SGHVS and CDR2 FNYEAQ. The CDR3 DNA sequence: TGTGCCAGCAGCTTAGGCAGGGGGTATCAGCCCCAGCATTTT. This codes for CASSLGRGYQPQHF. Combining the CDR3 with reference TRBV7-6 and TRBJ1-5 gives the whole variable domain GAGVSQSPRYKVTKRGQDVALRCDPISGHVSLYWYRQALGQGPEFLTYFNYEAQQDKSGLPNDRFSAERPEGSISTLTIQRTEQRDSAMYRCASSLGRGYQPQHFGDGTRLSIL.

This clonotype was picked up a small number of times. The chain uses TRBV20-1 and TRBJ2-7; 7 bases are a match to TRBD1. The CDR3 runs 11 residues. Per the germline V gene, CDR1 is DFQATT and CDR2 is SNEGSKA (reference sequence). J gave up 0 bases and V 8 bases, and 1 base lay outside the gene matches. For the CDR3, the DNA is TGCAGTACAGGGGCCTCCTACGAGCAGTACTTC. It translates to CSTGASYEQYF.

The CDR3 DNA follows: TGTGCCAGCAGCGGACTAGATTACAATGAGCAGTTCTTC. Its protein is CASSGLDYNEQFF. This sequence joins TRBV12-3 or TRBV12-4 and TRBJ2-1; 7 nucleotides match TRBD2. V dropped 6 bases and J dropped 4; count of bases not matched to a gene: 3. The CDR3 loop spans 13 amino acids.

A note on this clonotype: One end of the junction does not line up with germline, which may come from a read error. The chain uses TRBV6-5 and TRBJ1-2; D ambiguous. The length of the CDR3 is 15 residues. CDR1 is MNHEY and CDR2 is SVGAGI in the germline V gene. This CDR3 is CASCYLGKDNYGYTF. Written as DNA, the CDR3 is TGTGCCAGCTGTTACTTAGGAAAGGATAACTATGGCTACACCTTC.

This clonotype was seen ten or more times. The gene calls are TRBV5-1 and TRBJ2-1, with 10 bases identical to TRBD2. V trimming: 0 bases; J trimming: 2 bases; junction bases outside the gene matches: 5. CDR1 SGHRS and CDR2 YFSETQ come from the germline V gene. The CDR3 contains 17 residues. CDR3 sequence reads: CASSLASGGGAYNEQFF. In DNA, the CDR3 is TGCGCCAGCAGCTTGGCTAGCGGGGGCGGAGCCTACAATGAGCAGTTCTTC.

The V gene is TRBV7-2, the J gene TRBJ2-4; 8 bases line up with TRBD1. CDR3 length equals 15 residues. CDR1 and CDR2 (germline): SGHTA, FQGNSA. V was pared by 5 bases and J by 8 bases, with 11 bases of the junction left unmatched. Here the CDR3 reads CASSQGTGRGDIQYF. The CDR3 DNA is TGTGCCAGCAGCCAAGGGACAGGTAGAGGGGACATTCAGTACTTC.

This chain uses TRBV10-3 with TRBJ2-2, with D perhaps TRBD2 (6 bases). CDR3 length equals 14 residues. Germline lookup yields CDR1 ENHRY and CDR2 SYGVKD. The V end lost 2 bases, the J end lost 5 bases, and 9 bases lay between the germline ends. CDR3 DNA sequence: TGTGCCATCAGTGAGCCTGGACTAACCGGGGAGCTGTTTTTT. Translating gives CAISEPGLTGELFF.

V is TRBV6-2 or TRBV6-3 and J is TRBJ2-1, with TRBD2 matching 10 bases. CDR1 is MNHEY and CDR2 is SVGEGT in the germline V gene. The CDR3 is 16 residues long. The V and J ends lost 5 bases and 6 bases, in that order; junction bases with no gene match: 10. CDR3 residues: CASSRPGLARVNEQFF. The CDR3 DNA follows: TGTGCCAGCAGTCGGCCGGGACTAGCGCGGGTCAATGAGCAGTTCTTC.

J is TRBJ2-2 and V is TRBV12-3 or TRBV12-4; 7 bases line up with TRBD1. Trimming at V came to 6 bases and at J to 3 bases, leaving 13 bases not matched to a gene. There are 17 residues in the CDR3. In DNA, the CDR3 is TGTGCCAGCAGCCCTCCTAGGACAGGTCTATACACCGGGGAGCTGTTTTTT. Amino acids: CASSPPRTGLYTGELFF.